This entry is about one T cell receptor beta chain. The antigen is unknown. The data belong to a study of shared clonotypes between healthy human individuals. Germline CDR1 is MDHEN and CDR2 is SYDVKM. Trimming cost V 7 bases and J 4 bases, with 20 bases left between them. The CDR3 is 15 residues long. Terminally differentiated effector memory CD45RA+ cells were excluded by CCR7 positive selection of CD45RO-negative cells. Profiled with immunoSEQ multiplex PCR; TCRdb holds only in-frame clones, not every one. The sample gives hundreds of thousands of clones, about 96% of which show up once; less than 0.13% is in the top ten. Regarding the study as a whole: Compared with memory subsets, naive subsets generally had larger estimated richness.

This sequence joins TRBV28 and TRBJ2-7; no reliable D call. The receptor's source is a woman aged 25-40 years in good health. The specimen was naive CD8+ T cells sorted from blood. The CDR3 region has the DNA TGTGCCAGCACTCCTTCCGGGCCATCCTATTACGAGCAGTACTTC. This sequence encodes CASTPSGPSYYEQYF.